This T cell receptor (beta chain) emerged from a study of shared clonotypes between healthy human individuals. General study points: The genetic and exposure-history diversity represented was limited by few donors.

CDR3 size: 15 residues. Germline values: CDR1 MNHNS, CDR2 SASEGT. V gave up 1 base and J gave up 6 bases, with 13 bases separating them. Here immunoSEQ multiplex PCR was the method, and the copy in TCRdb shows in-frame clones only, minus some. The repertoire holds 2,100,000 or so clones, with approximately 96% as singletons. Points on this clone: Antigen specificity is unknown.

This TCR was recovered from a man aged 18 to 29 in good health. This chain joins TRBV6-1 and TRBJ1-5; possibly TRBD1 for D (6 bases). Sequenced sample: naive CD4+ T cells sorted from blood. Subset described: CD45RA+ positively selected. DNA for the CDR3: TGTGCCAGCAGTGAAGGGTCAGGGGCACGTCAGCCCCAGCATTTT. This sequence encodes CASSEGSGARQPQHF.